This T cell receptor beta chain was sequenced for a study of blood T cell repertoires in COVID-19. Study information: Sources were T cells, B-cell-depleted T cells, or PBMCs; the material itself was cDNA or gDNA.

Germline trimming cut 5 bases from V and 5 bases from J; bases unmatched to any gene: 4. This CDR3 has 14 amino acids. Germline V gives CDR1 LNHDA, CDR2 SQIVND (reference sequence). Generated by immunoSEQ multiplex PCR, the TCRdb table keeps only in-frame clones and is missing some. Of 90,000 or so clones in the sample, 89% were seen once. Sequencing was done on a sample of peripheral blood. This chain connects TRBV19 to TRBJ1-2, with 11 positions matching TRBD1. The clonotype comes from a woman between 70 and 85 years old with acute or convalescent COVID-19. CDR3 in amino acids: CASSVDRGPYGYTF. For the CDR3, the DNA is TGTGCCAGTAGTGTGGACAGGGGGCCGTATGGCTACACCTTC.